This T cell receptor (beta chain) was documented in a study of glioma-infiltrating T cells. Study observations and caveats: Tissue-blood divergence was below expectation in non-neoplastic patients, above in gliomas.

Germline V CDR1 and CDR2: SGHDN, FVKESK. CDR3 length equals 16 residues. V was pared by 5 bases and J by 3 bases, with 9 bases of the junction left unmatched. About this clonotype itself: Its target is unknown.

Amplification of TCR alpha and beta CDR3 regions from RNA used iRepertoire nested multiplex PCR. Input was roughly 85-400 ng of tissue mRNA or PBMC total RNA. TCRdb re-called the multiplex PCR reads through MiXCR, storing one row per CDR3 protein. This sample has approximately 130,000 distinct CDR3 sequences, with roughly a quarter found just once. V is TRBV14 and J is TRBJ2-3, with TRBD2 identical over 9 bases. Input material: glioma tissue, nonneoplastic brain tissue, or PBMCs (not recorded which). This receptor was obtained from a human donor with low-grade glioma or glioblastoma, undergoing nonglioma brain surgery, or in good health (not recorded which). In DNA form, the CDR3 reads TGTGCCAGCAGCTTAGCGGGGGTGTTCTCAACAGATACGCAGTATTTT. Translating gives CASSLAGVFSTDTQYF.